The next 30 T cell receptor beta chains were all read from a single sample in a study of blood T cell repertoires in COVID-19. Method: immunoSEQ multiplex PCR; TCRdb's copy keeps in-frame clones and lacks some. This table holds tens of thousands of clones, 85% to 95% found once. Material: peripheral blood. All receptors come from a man aged 45-60 years with acute or convalescent COVID-19.

The chain carries TRBV6-5 and TRBJ1-1, with D perhaps matching TRBD1 (6 bases). This CDR3 is built from 15 residues. The V gene lost 6 bases and the J gene lost 3 bases, with 17 bases spanning the gap. Germline V gives CDR1 MNHEY, CDR2 SVGAGI. The CDR3 DNA sequence: TGTGCCAGCAGGATAGTACAGGGTAAGGACACTGAAGCTTTCTTT. Its translation: CASRIVQGKDTEAFF.

V is TRBV12-1 and J is TRBJ1-1; the D segment call TRBD1 is taken from the table without a DNA check. TRBV12-1 is flagged as a pseudogene. The CDR3 sequence is 14 residues long. In DNA form, the CDR3 reads TGTGCCAGCAACCCGGGACAGGGGGACACTGAAGCTTTCTTT. It is translated as CASNPGQGDTEAFF.

The J gene is TRBJ2-7, the V gene TRBV11-3; the D is unclear. Germline CDR1 SGHNT, CDR2 YENEEA. With 1 base removed from V and 0 bases from J, the gap between germline ends came to 7 bases. The CDR3 contains 14 residues. CDR3 residues: CASSLGHGSYEQYF. DNA for the CDR3: TGTGCCAGCAGCTTAGGTCACGGCTCCTACGAGCAGTACTTC. The complete variable domain, with remaining parts taken from reference TRBV11-3 and TRBJ2-7, reads EAGVVQSPRYKIIEKKQPVAFWCNPISGHNTLYWYLQNLGQGPELLIRYENEEAVDDSQLPKDRFSAERLKGVDSTLKIQPAELGDSAVYLCASSLGHGSYEQYFGPGTRLTVT.

Written as DNA, the CDR3 is TGTGCCAGCAGCTCCTCCAACGGGTTCACAGATACGCAGTATTTT. Its protein product is CASSSSNGFTDTQYF. The gene calls are TRBV7-6 and TRBJ2-3; D gene uncertain. Germline CDR1 reads SGHVS; CDR2 reads FNYEAQ. The V gene lost 4 bases and the J gene lost 2 bases, with 13 bases spanning the gap. The CDR3 length is 15 residues. The whole variable domain, filled in from reference TRBV7-6 and TRBJ2-3, reads GAGVSQSPRYKVTKRGQDVALRCDPISGHVSLYWYRQALGQGPEFLTYFNYEAQQDKSGLPNDRFSAERPEGSISTLTIQRTEQRDSAMYRCASSSSNGFTDTQYFGPGTRLTVL.

This rearrangement joins TRBV5-1 to TRBJ1-2; 8 bases agree with TRBD1. Trimming cost V 5 bases and J 4 bases; bases outside gene matches: 10. The germline V gene encodes CDR1 SGHRS and CDR2 YFSETQ. CDR3 size: 15 residues. The CDR3 bases are TGCGCCAGCAGACCCGATGGACAGGGACCCTATGGCTACACCTTC. Residues: CASRPDGQGPYGYTF.

There are a few counts of this clone. The V and J genes are TRBV5-6 and TRBJ1-1, with 7 bases matching TRBD1. The junction had 5 bases not matched to a gene; V was cut back by 2 bases and J by 4 bases. The CDR3 is 14 residues long. In germline, CDR1 is SGHDT, CDR2 YYEEEE. CDR3 in DNA: TGTGCCAGCAGCTTACAGGGGAGCACCACTGAAGCTTTCTTT. It encodes CASSLQGSTTEAFF.

This clone has only a few counts. The chain combines TRBV19 with TRBJ2-3, with a possible D match to TRBD2 (5 bases). V gave up 8 bases and J gave up 1 base, with 13 bases separating them. Germline V gives CDR1 LNHDA, CDR2 SQIVND (reference sequence). This CDR3 region has 14 residues. This CDR3 reads CASSSGLGTDTQYF. The CDR3 region has the DNA TGTGCCAGTTCCTCAGGACTCGGCACAGATACGCAGTATTTT.

The chain links TRBV19 to TRBJ1-2; 8 bases match TRBD1. This CDR3 region has 14 residues. V gave up 6 bases and J gave up 2 bases; unmatched junction bases: 5. The germline gives CDR1 LNHDA, CDR2 SQIVND (reference sequence). Here the CDR3 reads CASRVRTGNYGYTF. For the CDR3, the DNA is TGTGCCAGTAGGGTGAGGACAGGGAACTATGGCTACACCTTC.

V usage is TRBV6-4 and J usage is TRBJ1-1; D is ambiguous. Germline-derived CDR1 and CDR2 are MRHNA and SNTAGT. V lost 6 bases and J 1 base, leaving 9 bases between the germline ends. The CDR3 sequence is 13 residues long. The CDR3 DNA is TGTGCCAGCAGGAGGGTAGAGAACACTGAAGCTTTCTTT. Protein: CASRRVENTEAFF.

The chain links TRBV2 to TRBJ2-3, with 8 bases fitting TRBD2. V was pared by 2 bases and J by 2 bases, with 6 bases of the junction left unmatched. CDR1 and CDR2 (germline): SNHLY, FYNNEI. The CDR3 runs 16 residues. CDR3 in amino acids: CASSERGLEFTDTQYF. CDR3 sequence (DNA): TGTGCCAGCAGTGAAAGGGGACTAGAGTTCACAGATACGCAGTATTTT.

This chain joins TRBV12-5 and TRBJ1-5; no reliable D call. With 5 bases removed from V and 3 bases from J, the gap between germline ends came to 11 bases. The CDR3 consists of 14 residues. CDR1 and CDR2 from the germline V gene are LGHNT and FRNRAP. CDR3 DNA sequence: TGTGCTAGTGGTAGCGCGGCTTACAATCAGCCCCAGCATTTT. This gives the protein CASGSAAYNQPQHF. The full variable domain, rest sourced from reference TRBV12-5 and TRBJ1-5, is DARVTQTPRHKVTEMGQEVTMRCQPILGHNTVFWYRQTMMQGLELLAYFRNRAPLDDSGMPKDRFSAEMPDATLATLKIQPSEPRDSAVYFCASGSAAYNQPQHFGDGTRLSIL.

This clone appeared once. The chain joins TRBV6-1 to TRBJ2-7; D might be TRBD1 (5 bases). CDR3 length: 15 residues. CDR1 and CDR2 from the germline V gene are MNHNS and SASEGT. Between the trimmed V and J ends, which lost 5 bases and 0 bases, there was a span of 14 bases. The CDR3 nucleotides are TGTGCCAGCAGTACCCAGACAGCGAACTCCTACGAGCAGTACTTC. Translating gives CASSTQTANSYEQYF.

V is TRBV29-1 and J is TRBJ1-1; no reliable D call. With 2 bases removed from V and 0 bases from J, the gap between germline ends came to 4 bases. The CDR3 consists of 12 residues. Germline values: CDR1 SQVTM, CDR2 ANQGSEA. The CDR3 region has the DNA TGCAGCGTTGAACCGTTGAACACTGAAGCTTTCTTT. Its translation: CSVEPLNTEAFF.

The CDR3 loop is CASSLSRGRAGNTIYF. The CDR3 DNA is TGTGCCAGCAGCTTAAGTAGGGGGCGGGCAGGAAACACCATATATTTT. J is TRBJ1-3 and V is TRBV7-2, with 7 bases fitting TRBD1. This CDR3 is built from 16 residues. The junction had 8 bases not matched to a gene; V was cut back by 2 bases and J by 4 bases. CDR1 and CDR2 (germline): SGHTA, FQGNSA.

This clone was seen only once. CDR3 coding DNA: TGTGCCAGCAGCCTAACAGGGTCGACTACCGGGGAGCTGTTTTTT. Encoded protein: CASSLTGSTTGELFF. The J gene is TRBJ2-2, the V gene TRBV7-2; D is perhaps TRBD1 (6 bases). The germline CDR1 and CDR2 sequences are SGHTA and FQGNSA. V lost 5 bases to trimming and J lost 5 bases, with 15 bases between them. This CDR3 is 15 amino acids long.

The chain couples TRBV7-8 to TRBJ1-4; perhaps TRBD1 as D (6 bases). The germline V gene encodes CDR1 SGHVS and CDR2 FQNEAQ. Trimming left V 0 bases short and J 3 bases short, with 11 bases between. The CDR3 is made up of 16 amino acids. CDR3 bases: TGTGCCAGCAGCTTAGCTCGAGGGGGTTCTAATGAAAAACTGTTTTTT. The encoded protein is CASSLARGGSNEKLFF.

This clone has just a few counts. The rearrangement links TRBV5-1 to TRBJ2-2; TRBD1 is a possible D gene (6 bases). There are 16 residues in the CDR3. V was pared by 0 bases and J by 2 bases, with 11 bases between. The V gene's germline CDR1 is SGHRS and CDR2 YFSETQ. This CDR3 is CASSLEAGVNTGELFF. Written as DNA, the CDR3 is TGCGCCAGCAGCTTGGAGGCAGGGGTCAACACCGGGGAGCTGTTTTTT.

Of note for this clone: Distinct nucleotide sequences in the sample also encode this CDR3. The chain joins TRBV12-3 or TRBV12-4 to TRBJ2-3, with D uncertain. Between the trimmed V and J ends, which lost 3 bases and 4 bases, there was a span of 5 bases. The CDR3 is made up of 12 amino acids. CDR3 nucleotide sequence: TGTGCCAGCAGTTTTTATCCAGATACGCAGTATTTT. Translating it yields CASSFYPDTQYF.

This clone appeared once. The chain uses TRBV24-1 and TRBJ1-2, with no clear D. Germline V CDR1 and CDR2: KGHDR, SFDVKD. CDR3 length equals 14 residues. The V end lost 4 bases, the J end lost 3 bases, and 11 bases lay between the germline ends. The CDR3 bases are TGTGCCACCAGTGACCGTGGTAGCGACTATGGCTACACCTTC. Its translation: CATSDRGSDYGYTF.

The chain combines TRBV5-1 with TRBJ2-1, with 11 bases identical to TRBD2. With V trimmed by 3 bases and J by 2 bases, 4 bases remained unmatched. Germline V lookup: CDR1 SGHRS, CDR2 YFSETQ. The CDR3 runs 16 residues. The CDR3 spells CASSSLAGGTYNEQFF. The CDR3 DNA follows: TGCGCCAGCAGCTCCCTAGCGGGGGGAACCTACAATGAGCAGTTCTTC.

V usage is TRBV19 and J usage is TRBJ1-1; D might be TRBD1 (5 bases). The CDR3 covers 14 residues. V was shortened by 1 base and J by 6 bases, with 12 bases between the two germline ends. Germline loops: CDR1 LNHDA, CDR2 SQIVND (reference sequence). This CDR3 reads CASSIVPGSAEAFF. Written as DNA, the CDR3 is TGTGCCAGTAGTATAGTGCCAGGGTCGGCTGAAGCTTTCTTT. Drawing the rest from reference TRBV19 and TRBJ1-1, the complete variable domain is DGGITQSPKYLFRKEGQNVTLSCEQNLNHDAMYWYRQDPGQGLRLIYYSQIVNDFQKGDIAEGYSVSREKKESFPLTVTSAQKNPTAFYLCASSIVPGSAEAFFGQGTRLTVV.

This chain links TRBV18 with TRBJ1-5; D might be TRBD1 (5 bases). V was clipped by 5 bases and J by 6 bases, with 8 bases between them. The CDR3 totals 12 residues. CDR1 and CDR2 from the germline V gene are KGHSH and LQKENI. CDR3 nucleotides: TGTGCCAGCTCAACGCAGGGTCAGCCCCAGCATTTT. This codes for CASSTQGQPQHF.

The V gene is TRBV2, the J gene TRBJ1-5; 8 bases match TRBD1. Per the germline V gene, CDR1 is SNHLY and CDR2 is FYNNEI. CDR3 length: 16 amino acids. The trim removed 6 bases at V and 0 bases at J, leaving 7 bases unmatched. CDR3 coding DNA: TGTGCCAGCAGAGTTGACAGGGGCCTTAGCAATCAGCCCCAGCATTTT. Translating gives CASRVDRGLSNQPQHF.

This clone came up a few times. The J gene is TRBJ1-6, the V gene TRBV11-1; TRBD1 agrees at 7 bases. The germline V gene encodes CDR1 SGHAT and CDR2 FQDESV (reference sequence). V trimming: 5 bases; J trimming: 6 bases; junction bases outside the gene matches: 7. This CDR3 is 15 amino acids long. CDR3 nucleotide sequence: TGTGCCAGCAGCCCAGGGACAGCGGGTAATTCACCCCTCCACTTT. Amino acid sequence: CASSPGTAGNSPLHF. The entire variable domain, with the rest obtained from reference TRBV11-1 and TRBJ1-6, is as follows: EAEVAQSPRYKITEKSQAVAFWCDPISGHATLYWYRQILGQGPELLVQFQDESVVDDSQLPKDRFSAERLKGVDSTLKIQPAELGDSAMYLCASSPGTAGNSPLHFGNGTRLTVT.

The chain is built from TRBV24-1 and TRBJ2-1, with 9 bases matching TRBD1. The CDR3 sequence is 18 residues long. Trimming at V came to 4 bases and at J to 5 bases, leaving 14 bases not matched to a gene. Germline V gene sequence: CDR1 KGHDR, CDR2 SFDVKD. The CDR3 sequence: CATSDPSAPGQGNNEQFF. The CDR3 bases are TGTGCCACCAGTGACCCTTCAGCGCCGGGACAGGGTAACAATGAGCAGTTCTTC.

The genes are TRBV5-1 and TRBJ1-2; 8 positions agree with TRBD1. The CDR3 covers 14 residues. The V segment lost 0 bases and the J segment 7 bases; nucleotides outside the gene matches: 5. Germline values: CDR1 SGHRS, CDR2 YFSETQ. In nucleotides, the CDR3 is TGCGCCAGCAGCTTGGGACAGGGGAGGGGTGGCTACACCTTC. Translation: CASSLGQGRGGYTF.

This clone was picked up one time. V usage is TRBV28 and J usage is TRBJ2-3; no reliable D call. The CDR3 runs to 14 residues. The germline V gene has CDR1 MDHEN and CDR2 SYDVKM. With 2 bases removed from V and 2 bases from J, the gap between germline ends came to 8 bases. The CDR3: CASSLGQPTDTQYF. DNA for the CDR3: TGTGCCAGCAGTTTAGGGCAGCCCACAGATACGCAGTATTTT.

The chain joins TRBV12-5 to TRBJ2-1, with D possibly being TRBD2 (6 bases). Germline V lookup: CDR1 LGHNT, CDR2 FRNRAP. The CDR3 has 18 residues. Deletions cut 0 bases from V and 5 bases from J, with 20 bases between. The CDR3 reads CASGLVVNPGTRDNEQFF. The CDR3 DNA follows: TGTGCTAGTGGTTTGGTAGTGAATCCCGGGACTCGTGACAATGAGCAGTTCTTC.

J is TRBJ2-7 and V is TRBV2; D may be TRBD2 (6 bases). Germline CDR1 and CDR2: SNHLY and FYNNEI. Trimming took 6 bases from V and 7 from J, leaving 22 bases between them. The CDR3 has 15 residues. This CDR3 reads CASSPPGLIHLEQYF. The CDR3 nucleotides are TGTGCCAGCAGCCCTCCGGGACTCATCCATCTGGAGCAGTACTTC.

This rearrangement joins TRBV9 to TRBJ2-5; 9 bases line up with TRBD1. After removal of 0 bases from V and 5 bases from J, the junction contained 5 bases not matched to a gene. This CDR3 has 15 amino acids. Germline V gene lookup returns CDR1 SGDLS and CDR2 YYNGEE. The CDR3 DNA follows: TGTGCCAGCAGCGTAGAAGACAGGGGGACGGAGACCCAGTACTTC. Amino acid sequence: CASSVEDRGTETQYF.